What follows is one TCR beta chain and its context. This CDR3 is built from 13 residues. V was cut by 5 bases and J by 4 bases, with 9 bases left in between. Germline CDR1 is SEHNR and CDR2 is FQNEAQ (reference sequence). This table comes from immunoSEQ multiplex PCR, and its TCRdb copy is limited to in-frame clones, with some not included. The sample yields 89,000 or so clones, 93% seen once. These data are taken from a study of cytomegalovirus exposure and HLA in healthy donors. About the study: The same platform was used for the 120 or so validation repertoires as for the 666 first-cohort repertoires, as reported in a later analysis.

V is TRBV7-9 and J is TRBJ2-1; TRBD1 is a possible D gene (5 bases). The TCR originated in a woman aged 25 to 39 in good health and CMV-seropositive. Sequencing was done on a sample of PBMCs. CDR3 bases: TGTGCCAGCAGCGAGCGACAGTACAATGAGCAGTTCTTC. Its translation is CASSERQYNEQFF.